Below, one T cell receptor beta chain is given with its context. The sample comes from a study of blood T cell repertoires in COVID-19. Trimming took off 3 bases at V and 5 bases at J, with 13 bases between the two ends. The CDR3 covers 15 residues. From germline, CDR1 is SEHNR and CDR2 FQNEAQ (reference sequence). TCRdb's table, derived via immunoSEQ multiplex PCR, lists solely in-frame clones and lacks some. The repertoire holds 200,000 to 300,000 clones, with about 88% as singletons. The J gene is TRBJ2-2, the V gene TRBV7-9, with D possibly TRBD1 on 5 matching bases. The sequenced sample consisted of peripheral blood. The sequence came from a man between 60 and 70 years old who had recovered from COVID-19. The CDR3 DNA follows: TGTGCCAGCAGCTTGGACATCCCCTTGACCGGGGAGCTGTTTTTT. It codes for CASSLDIPLTGELFF. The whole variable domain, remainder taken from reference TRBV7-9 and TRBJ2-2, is DTGVSQNPRHKITKRGQNVTFRCDPISEHNRLYWYRQTLGQGPEFLTYFQNEAQLEKSRLLSDRFSAERPKGSFSTLEIQRTEQGDSAMYLCASSLDIPLTGELFFGEGSRLTVL.